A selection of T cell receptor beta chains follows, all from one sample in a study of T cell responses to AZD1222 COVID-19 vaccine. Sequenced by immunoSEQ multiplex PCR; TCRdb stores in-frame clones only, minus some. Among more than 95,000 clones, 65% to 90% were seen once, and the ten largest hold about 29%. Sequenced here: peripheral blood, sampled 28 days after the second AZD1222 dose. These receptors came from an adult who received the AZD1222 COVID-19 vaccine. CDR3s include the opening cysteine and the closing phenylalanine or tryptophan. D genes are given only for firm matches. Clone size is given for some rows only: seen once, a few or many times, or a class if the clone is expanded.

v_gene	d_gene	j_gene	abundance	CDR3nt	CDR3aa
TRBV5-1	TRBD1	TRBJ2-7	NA	TGCGCCAGCAGCTTGTTACAGGGGGCGTCCTACGAGCAGTACTTC	CASSLLQGASYEQYF
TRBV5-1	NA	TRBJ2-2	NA	TGCGCCAGCAGCTTGGAGGGGCGAGGGGAGCTGTTTTTT	CASSLEGRGELFF
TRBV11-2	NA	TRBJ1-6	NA	TGTGCCAGCAGCTTAGGTCAGAACTATAATTCACCCCTCCACTTT	CASSLGQNYNSPLHF
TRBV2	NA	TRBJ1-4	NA	TGTGCCAGCAGTGAGACAGATAATGAAAAACTGTTTTTT	CASSETDNEKLFF
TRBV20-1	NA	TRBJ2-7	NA	TGCAGTGCTAATCTAGCGTACGAGCAGTACTTC	CSANLAYEQYF
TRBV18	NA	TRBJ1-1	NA	TGTGCCAGCTCGCCTAGTCGACAGGACACTGAAGCTTTCTTT	CASSPSRQDTEAFF
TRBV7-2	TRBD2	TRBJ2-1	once	TGTGCCAGCCAGCCCTGGACTAGCGGGGGGATTGTCAATGAGCAGTTCTTC	CASQPWTSGGIVNEQFF
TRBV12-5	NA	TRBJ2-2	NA	TGTGCTAGTGGTTACAGCCCCGGGGAGCTGTTTTTT	CASGYSPGELFF
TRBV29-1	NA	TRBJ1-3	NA	TGCAGCGTTGAGGTCCCATCTGGAAACACCATATATTTT	CSVEVPSGNTIYF
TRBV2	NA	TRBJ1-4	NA	TGTGCCAGCAGGTCTAGACCGCCATCGGGGTCCACAACTAATGAAAAACTGTTTTTT	CASRSRPPSGSTTNEKLFF
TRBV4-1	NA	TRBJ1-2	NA	TGCGCCAGCAGCCAAGATCAAAGGACCGTCGTGAGCGGGGCATACGGCTACACCTTC	CASSQDQRTVVSGAYGYTF
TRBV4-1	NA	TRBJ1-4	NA	TGCGCCAGCAGCTCTGGATGGGGCTGGGAAAAACTGTTTTTT	CASSSGWGWEKLFF
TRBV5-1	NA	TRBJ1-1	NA	TGCGCCAGCAGCTTGGCCTTCGGGGACACTGAAGCTTTCTTT	CASSLAFGDTEAFF
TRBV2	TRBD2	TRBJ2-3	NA	TGTGCCAGCAGCGCCTCCGGGGGGGATACGCAGTATTTT	CASSASGGDTQYF
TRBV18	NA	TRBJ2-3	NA	TGTGCCAGCTCACTGTGGGAAGGGGATGCGGATACGCAGTATTTT	CASSLWEGDADTQYF